This T cell receptor (beta chain) is drawn from a study of T-cell reconstitution after alpha-beta-depleted transplantation in children. Study-wide points: Recipient T cells and thymic progenitors that survived were the source of the high TCRbeta diversity seen at day 60 in some patients. Alpha-beta T cells about two months after transplant reportedly derived from several hundred expanded graft clones.

The CDR3 length is 13 residues. V was clipped by 2 bases and J by 8 bases; unmatched bases: 3. Per the germline V gene, CDR1 is SQVTM and CDR2 is ANQGSEA. This clonotype was detected many times. Its cognate antigen is unknown. Unique molecular identifiers were incorporated into the prepared TCRbeta library. TCRdb reanalysed the PCR reads using MiXCR and keeps one entry per CDR3 protein. The sample contains around 300,000 distinct CDR3 sequences, 10% of which appear only once. V and J are TRBV29-1 and TRBJ1-4; 9 positions agree with TRBD1. The clonotype originates from a boy under two years old with acute myeloid leukemia, due to receive a stem cell transplant. Sequenced material: PBMCs, taken before TCRalphabeta/CD19-depleted stem cell transplant. The chain's CDR3 is CSVETGGREKLFF. As DNA, the CDR3 is TGCAGCGTTGAAACAGGGGGCAGAGAAAAACTGTTTTTT.